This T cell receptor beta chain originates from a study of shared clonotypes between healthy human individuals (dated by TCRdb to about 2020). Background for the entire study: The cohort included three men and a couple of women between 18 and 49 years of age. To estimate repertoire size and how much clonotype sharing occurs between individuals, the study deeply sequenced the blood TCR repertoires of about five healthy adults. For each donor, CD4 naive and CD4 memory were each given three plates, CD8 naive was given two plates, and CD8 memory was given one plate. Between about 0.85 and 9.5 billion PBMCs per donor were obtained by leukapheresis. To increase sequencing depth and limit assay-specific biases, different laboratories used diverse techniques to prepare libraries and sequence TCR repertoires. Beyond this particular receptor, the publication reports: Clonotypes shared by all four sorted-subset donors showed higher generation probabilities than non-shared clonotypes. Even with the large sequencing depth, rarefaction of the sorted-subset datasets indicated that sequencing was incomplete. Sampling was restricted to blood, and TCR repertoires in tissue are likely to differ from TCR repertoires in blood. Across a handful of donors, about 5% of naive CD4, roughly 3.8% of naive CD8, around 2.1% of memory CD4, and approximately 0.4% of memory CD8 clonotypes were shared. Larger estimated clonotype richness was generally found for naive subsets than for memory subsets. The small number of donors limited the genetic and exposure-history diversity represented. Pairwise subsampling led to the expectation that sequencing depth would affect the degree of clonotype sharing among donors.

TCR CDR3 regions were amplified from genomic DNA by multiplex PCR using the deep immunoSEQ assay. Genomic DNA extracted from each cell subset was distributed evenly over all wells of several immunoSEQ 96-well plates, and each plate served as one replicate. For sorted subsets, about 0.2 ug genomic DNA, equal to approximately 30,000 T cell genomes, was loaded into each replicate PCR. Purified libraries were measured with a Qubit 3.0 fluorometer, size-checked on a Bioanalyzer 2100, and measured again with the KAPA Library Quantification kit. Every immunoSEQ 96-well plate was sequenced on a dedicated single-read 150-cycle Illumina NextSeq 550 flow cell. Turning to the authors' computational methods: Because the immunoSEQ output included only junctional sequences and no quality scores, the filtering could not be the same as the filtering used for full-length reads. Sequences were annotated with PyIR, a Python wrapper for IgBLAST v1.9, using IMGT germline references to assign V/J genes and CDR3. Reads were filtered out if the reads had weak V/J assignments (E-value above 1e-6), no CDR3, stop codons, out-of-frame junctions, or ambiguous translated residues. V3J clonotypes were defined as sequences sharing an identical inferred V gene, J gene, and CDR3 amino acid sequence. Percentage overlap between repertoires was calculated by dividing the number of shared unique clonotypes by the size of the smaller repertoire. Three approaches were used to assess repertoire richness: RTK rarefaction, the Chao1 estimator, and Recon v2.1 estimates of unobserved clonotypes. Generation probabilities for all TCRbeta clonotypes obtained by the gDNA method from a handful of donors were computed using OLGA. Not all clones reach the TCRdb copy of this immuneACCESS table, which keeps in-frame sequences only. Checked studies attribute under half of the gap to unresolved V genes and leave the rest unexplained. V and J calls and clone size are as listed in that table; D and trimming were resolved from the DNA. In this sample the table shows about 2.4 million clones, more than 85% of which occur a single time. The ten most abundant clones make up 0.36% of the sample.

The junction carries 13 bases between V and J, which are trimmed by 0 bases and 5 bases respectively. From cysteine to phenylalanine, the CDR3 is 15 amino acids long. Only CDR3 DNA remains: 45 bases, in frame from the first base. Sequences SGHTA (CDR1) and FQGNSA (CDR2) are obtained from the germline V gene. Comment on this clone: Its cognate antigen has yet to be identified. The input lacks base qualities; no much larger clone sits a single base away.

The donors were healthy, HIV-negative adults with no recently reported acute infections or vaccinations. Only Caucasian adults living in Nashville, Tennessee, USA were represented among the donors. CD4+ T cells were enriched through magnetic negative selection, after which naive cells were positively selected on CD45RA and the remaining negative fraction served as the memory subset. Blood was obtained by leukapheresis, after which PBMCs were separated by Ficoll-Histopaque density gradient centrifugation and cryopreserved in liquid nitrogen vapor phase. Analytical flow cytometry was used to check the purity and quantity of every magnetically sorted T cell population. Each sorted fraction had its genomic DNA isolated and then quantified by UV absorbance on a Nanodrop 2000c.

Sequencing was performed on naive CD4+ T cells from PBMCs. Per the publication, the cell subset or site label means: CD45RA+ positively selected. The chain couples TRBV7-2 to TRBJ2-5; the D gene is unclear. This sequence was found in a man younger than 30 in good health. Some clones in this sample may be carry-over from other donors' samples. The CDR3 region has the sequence CASSLAGTPAETQYF. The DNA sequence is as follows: TGTGCCAGCAGCTTAGCGGGCACCCCCGCGGAGACCCAGTACTTC.